This entry is about one T cell receptor beta chain. Its specificity is unknown. The entry originates in a study of regulatory T cells in long-lasting Graves disease. Study outcomes and limitations: Since the sample size was small, accuracy may have been reduced.

Construction of TCR beta libraries relied on iRepertoire HTBI primers and on Arm-PCR targeting CDR3 regions. MiXCR, run by TCRdb on the multiplex PCR reads, gives a single entry per CDR3 protein. The repertoire holds roughly 360,000 distinct CDR3 sequences, 12% seen once, with about 20% in the top ten. Time point of the sample: newly diagnosed GD, antithyroid drugs for less than 3 months. Extracted PBMC RNA gave rise to the TCR library. These records were also assigned to another study, of T cells in Graves' hyperthyroidism and ophthalmopathy. That paper states: A model using 13 V-J features told ophthalmopathy apart from stable hyperthyroidism.

The sample consisted of peripheral blood mononuclear cells (PBMCs), taken at new diagnosis, from a patient treated with antithyroid drugs. The clonotype comes from a woman under 30 with Graves disease.

The CDR3 DNA reads TGCAGTGCTCCCGCCCGAAGAAACACTGAAGCTTTCTTT. Translation gives CSAPARRNTEAFF. The genes are TRBV20-1 and TRBJ1-1; D unresolved. The CDR3 runs 13 residues. Trimming took off 5 bases at V and 2 bases at J, with 12 bases between the two ends. Germline loops: CDR1 DFQATT, CDR2 SNEGSKA (reference sequence).